This T cell receptor (beta chain) was found in a study of cytomegalovirus exposure and HLA in healthy donors. Across the whole study: Earlier, 95 million to 120 million unique TCR beta sequences were recovered from about 200 million T cells by an analysis.

PCR employed 60 Vbeta and 13 Jbeta primers. This table comes from immunoSEQ multiplex PCR, and its TCRdb copy is limited to in-frame clones, with some not included. The sample has some 200,000 clones, 75% to 90% seen once. As for this clone: Its target is not known.

J gave up 7 bases and V 0 bases, and 5 bases lay outside the gene matches. The CDR3 runs 16 residues. Study results and caveats: In a later analysis, several top co-occurrence clusters appeared linked to parvovirus B19, influenza, CMV and Epstein-Barr virus. Sequencing probably produced one cluster of sequence variants that were highly shared.

The sample taken for sequencing was PBMCs. The TCR comes from a woman aged 45 to 65 in good health and CMV-seropositive. This chain uses TRBV23-1 with TRBJ1-3, with 11 bases matching TRBD1. TRBV23-1 is treated as an ORF (open reading frame) with a function not yet certain. The CDR3 DNA sequence: TGCGCCAGCAGTCAATCCCCGGACAGGGGGCGGAACACCATATATTTT. Translating it yields CASSQSPDRGRNTIYF.